This note documents a single TCR beta chain sequence. Its antigen is not identified. TCRdb keeps only in-frame clones here, not all; method: immunoSEQ multiplex PCR. The data contain tens of thousands of clones, about 85% of them singletons. Each of the patients experienced relapse following autologous stem cell transplantation, and their brentuximab vedotin exposure differed. Purified CD4+ T cells were obtained from thawed PBMCs through magnetic negative selection. This entry comes from a study of PD-1 blockade in classical Hodgkin lymphoma. Study conclusions and caveats: Reported findings placed baseline TCR diversity lower in newly diagnosed patients (compared with healthy donors).

In germline, CDR1 is SGHTA, CDR2 FQGNSA. V gave up 5 bases and J gave up 3 bases, with 4 bases separating them. The CDR3 totals 11 residues. The receptor was derived from a human donor with classical Hodgkin lymphoma. V is TRBV7-2 and J is TRBJ1-2; D remains unclear. The input for sequencing was CD4+ T cells from blood, taken at baseline. This chain's CDR3 is CASSPDYGYTF. In DNA form, the CDR3 reads TGTGCCAGCAGCCCGGACTATGGCTACACCTTC.